Each of the 17 T cell receptor beta chains below was sequenced from the same sample in a study of blood T cell repertoires in COVID-19. Sequenced by immunoSEQ multiplex PCR; TCRdb stores in-frame clones only, minus some. Of 80,000 to 95,000 clones in the sample, about 86% are singletons; the top ten hold 22%. The sequenced material came from peripheral blood. These receptors originate from a woman aged 80 or over in a cohort sampled during active or convalescent COVID-19.

The chain combines TRBV20-1 with TRBJ1-1; no clear D. The CDR3 extends over 13 amino acids. Trimming shortened V by 3 bases and J by 1 base, and 9 bases separated the two germline ends. Germline lookup yields CDR1 DFQATT and CDR2 SNEGSKA (reference sequence). CDR3 sequence reads: CSASKLANTEAFF. Here the CDR3 DNA reads TGCAGTGCTAGTAAATTGGCGAACACTGAAGCTTTCTTT.

V and J are TRBV5-4 and TRBJ1-4; no reliable D call. There are 15 residues in the CDR3. Germline V gives CDR1 SGHNT, CDR2 YYREEE (reference sequence). The V end lost 3 bases, the J end lost 8 bases, and 17 bases lay between the germline ends. CDR3 DNA sequence: TGTGCCAGCAGCTCGAAGACCGGCGGGGTCGAAAAACTGTTTTTT. Its protein product is CASSSKTGGVEKLFF.

Concerning this clone: The junction departs from the called germline gene at one end, perhaps through a read error. This chain joins TRBV7-7 and TRBJ1-3, with 7 bases aligning to TRBD1. Germline lookup yields CDR1 SSHAT and CDR2 FNYEAQ (reference sequence). The CDR3 is 15 amino acids. The CDR3 is CASRPLTGVGNTIYF. As DNA, the CDR3 is TGTGCTAGCAGACCTCTTACAGGGGTTGGAAACACCATATATTTT.

The rearrangement uses TRBV7-6 and TRBJ1-1; 7 bases fit TRBD1. Germline lookup yields CDR1 SGHVS and CDR2 FNYEAQ. This CDR3 comprises 13 residues. Germline trimming cut 3 bases from V and 6 bases from J; bases unmatched to any gene: 4. DNA of the CDR3: TGTGCCAGCAGCTTGGCACAGGGGTCTGAAGCTTTCTTT. It yields the protein CASSLAQGSEAFF.

This clone was counted a few times. The rearrangement uses TRBV11-3 and TRBJ2-3; 9 nucleotides line up with TRBD2. Germline V gene lookup returns CDR1 SGHNT and CDR2 YENEEA. The ends lost 0 bases at V and 2 bases at J; junction bases unmatched: 15. The CDR3 extends over 20 amino acids. Here the CDR3 DNA reads TGTGCCAGCAGCTTAGATTGGGCTCAAACAGGGACTAGCCCCACAGATACGCAGTATTTT. Its protein product is CASSLDWAQTGTSPTDTQYF.

V gene TRBV5-1 combines with J gene TRBJ2-3; tentatively, D is TRBD2 (5 bases). V lost 7 bases and J lost 4, with 22 bases in between. Per germline, CDR1 SGHRS and CDR2 YFSETQ. The CDR3 has 16 amino acids. The CDR3 is CASWPTAGRRADTQYF. The CDR3 nucleotides are TGCGCCAGCTGGCCGACGGCGGGCCGGAGAGCAGATACGCAGTATTTT.

The chain combines TRBV27 with TRBJ1-3, with D perhaps TRBD1 (5 bases). The germline V and J ends were trimmed by 4 bases and 0 bases, with 7 bases remaining between them. Germline V gene lookup returns CDR1 MNHEY and CDR2 SMNVEV (reference sequence). This CDR3 is 14 amino acids long. CDR3 loop: CASSSGYSGNTIYF. CDR3 coding DNA: TGTGCCAGCAGTTCAGGGTACTCTGGAAACACCATATATTTT.

CDR3 sequence reads: CAWSVGLAGEETQYF. The CDR3 DNA sequence: TGTGCCTGGAGTGTAGGGCTAGCGGGGGAGGAGACCCAGTACTTC. The gene calls are TRBV30 and TRBJ2-5; 10 bases fit TRBD2. CDR1 and CDR2 from the germline V gene are GTSNPN and SVGIG (reference sequence). The CDR3 covers 15 residues. V was clipped by 0 bases and J by 5 bases; unmatched bases: 6.

This chain connects TRBV5-4 to TRBJ2-1, with TRBD2 identical over 11 bases. Germline V CDR1 and CDR2: SGHNT, YYREEE (reference sequence). The V gene end was trimmed by 1 base and the J gene end by 8 bases; junction bases not matched to a gene: 5. The CDR3 sequence is 15 residues long. CDR3 loop: CASSLTSGSGYEQFF. The CDR3 coding sequence is TGTGCCAGCAGCTTGACTAGCGGGAGTGGGTATGAGCAGTTCTTC.

The chain combines TRBV6-5 with TRBJ1-2; tentative D call: TRBD1 (5 bases). Germline-derived CDR1 and CDR2 are MNHEY and SVGAGI. This CDR3 is 11 amino acids long. The germline V and J ends were trimmed by 6 bases and 6 bases, with 8 bases remaining between them. The CDR3 region is CASRGGDGYTF. The CDR3 region has the DNA TGTGCCAGCAGAGGAGGGGATGGCTACACCTTC.

The V and J genes are TRBV5-5 and TRBJ1-3, with a weak D call TRBD1 (5 bases). Germline V gene data show CDR1 as SGHKS and CDR2 as YYEKEE (reference sequence). Trimming took off 0 bases at V and 0 bases at J, with 10 bases between the two ends. The CDR3 totals 16 residues. Here the CDR3 DNA reads TGTGCCAGCAGCTTGGCCCAGGGCCGCTCTGGAAACACCATATATTTT. It encodes CASSLAQGRSGNTIYF.

V and J are TRBV6-6 and TRBJ1-1; perhaps TRBD1 as D (6 bases). Trimming took 7 bases from V and 4 from J, leaving 13 bases between them. This CDR3 contains 13 residues. Germline assignment: CDR1 MNHNY and CDR2 SVGAGI (reference sequence). CDR3 coding DNA: TGTGCCAGCACCCAAGGGGGATCCACTGAAGCTTTCTTT. It encodes CASTQGGSTEAFF.

This chain links TRBV2 with TRBJ1-3; no clear D. V dropped 4 bases and J dropped 4 bases, with 11 bases sitting between them. CDR1 and CDR2 from the germline V gene are SNHLY and FYNNEI. This CDR3 has 14 amino acids. The CDR3 coding sequence is TGTGCCAGCAGTGGTCCCCGAGGGGGAAACACCATATATTTT. Translation: CASSGPRGGNTIYF.

The chain combines TRBV27 with TRBJ1-5, with 12 bases matching TRBD1. The ends lost 5 bases at V and 1 base at J; junction bases unmatched: 6. CDR1 and CDR2 (germline): MNHEY, SMNVEV (reference sequence). The CDR3 consists of 17 residues. The CDR3 coding sequence is TGTGCCAGCAGTCTGGGGACAGGGGGCGCGAGCAATCAGCCCCAGCATTTT. Residues: CASSLGTGGASNQPQHF.

This clone was found once. This chain uses TRBV5-1 with TRBJ1-1; D may be TRBD1 (6 bases). The CDR3 spans 15 residues. The V gene lost 1 base and the J gene lost 4 bases, with 14 bases spanning the gap. Germline V gene sequence: CDR1 SGHRS, CDR2 YFSETQ. CDR3 in amino acids: CASSLSGGPSTEAFF. The CDR3 nucleotides read TGCGCCAGCAGCTTGAGCGGGGGGCCGAGCACTGAAGCTTTCTTT.

The V gene is TRBV5-1, the J gene TRBJ1-1; no firm D call. CDR1 is SGHRS, CDR2 YFSETQ, per germline. The CDR3 totals 14 residues. Trimming cost V 4 bases and J 3 bases, with 13 bases left between them. The CDR3 nucleotides read TGCGCCAGCAGCAGCCGGGGAGTGGACACTGAAGCTTTCTTT. Its protein is CASSSRGVDTEAFF.

This chain connects TRBV9 to TRBJ2-7, with 8 nucleotides matching TRBD2. The trim removed 0 bases at V and 0 bases at J, leaving 2 bases unmatched. Germline-derived CDR1 and CDR2 are SGDLS and YYNGEE. This CDR3 has 15 residues. CDR3 in amino acids: CASSVGAGVSYEQYF. CDR3 DNA: TGTGCCAGCAGCGTAGGAGCGGGAGTCTCCTACGAGCAGTACTTC.